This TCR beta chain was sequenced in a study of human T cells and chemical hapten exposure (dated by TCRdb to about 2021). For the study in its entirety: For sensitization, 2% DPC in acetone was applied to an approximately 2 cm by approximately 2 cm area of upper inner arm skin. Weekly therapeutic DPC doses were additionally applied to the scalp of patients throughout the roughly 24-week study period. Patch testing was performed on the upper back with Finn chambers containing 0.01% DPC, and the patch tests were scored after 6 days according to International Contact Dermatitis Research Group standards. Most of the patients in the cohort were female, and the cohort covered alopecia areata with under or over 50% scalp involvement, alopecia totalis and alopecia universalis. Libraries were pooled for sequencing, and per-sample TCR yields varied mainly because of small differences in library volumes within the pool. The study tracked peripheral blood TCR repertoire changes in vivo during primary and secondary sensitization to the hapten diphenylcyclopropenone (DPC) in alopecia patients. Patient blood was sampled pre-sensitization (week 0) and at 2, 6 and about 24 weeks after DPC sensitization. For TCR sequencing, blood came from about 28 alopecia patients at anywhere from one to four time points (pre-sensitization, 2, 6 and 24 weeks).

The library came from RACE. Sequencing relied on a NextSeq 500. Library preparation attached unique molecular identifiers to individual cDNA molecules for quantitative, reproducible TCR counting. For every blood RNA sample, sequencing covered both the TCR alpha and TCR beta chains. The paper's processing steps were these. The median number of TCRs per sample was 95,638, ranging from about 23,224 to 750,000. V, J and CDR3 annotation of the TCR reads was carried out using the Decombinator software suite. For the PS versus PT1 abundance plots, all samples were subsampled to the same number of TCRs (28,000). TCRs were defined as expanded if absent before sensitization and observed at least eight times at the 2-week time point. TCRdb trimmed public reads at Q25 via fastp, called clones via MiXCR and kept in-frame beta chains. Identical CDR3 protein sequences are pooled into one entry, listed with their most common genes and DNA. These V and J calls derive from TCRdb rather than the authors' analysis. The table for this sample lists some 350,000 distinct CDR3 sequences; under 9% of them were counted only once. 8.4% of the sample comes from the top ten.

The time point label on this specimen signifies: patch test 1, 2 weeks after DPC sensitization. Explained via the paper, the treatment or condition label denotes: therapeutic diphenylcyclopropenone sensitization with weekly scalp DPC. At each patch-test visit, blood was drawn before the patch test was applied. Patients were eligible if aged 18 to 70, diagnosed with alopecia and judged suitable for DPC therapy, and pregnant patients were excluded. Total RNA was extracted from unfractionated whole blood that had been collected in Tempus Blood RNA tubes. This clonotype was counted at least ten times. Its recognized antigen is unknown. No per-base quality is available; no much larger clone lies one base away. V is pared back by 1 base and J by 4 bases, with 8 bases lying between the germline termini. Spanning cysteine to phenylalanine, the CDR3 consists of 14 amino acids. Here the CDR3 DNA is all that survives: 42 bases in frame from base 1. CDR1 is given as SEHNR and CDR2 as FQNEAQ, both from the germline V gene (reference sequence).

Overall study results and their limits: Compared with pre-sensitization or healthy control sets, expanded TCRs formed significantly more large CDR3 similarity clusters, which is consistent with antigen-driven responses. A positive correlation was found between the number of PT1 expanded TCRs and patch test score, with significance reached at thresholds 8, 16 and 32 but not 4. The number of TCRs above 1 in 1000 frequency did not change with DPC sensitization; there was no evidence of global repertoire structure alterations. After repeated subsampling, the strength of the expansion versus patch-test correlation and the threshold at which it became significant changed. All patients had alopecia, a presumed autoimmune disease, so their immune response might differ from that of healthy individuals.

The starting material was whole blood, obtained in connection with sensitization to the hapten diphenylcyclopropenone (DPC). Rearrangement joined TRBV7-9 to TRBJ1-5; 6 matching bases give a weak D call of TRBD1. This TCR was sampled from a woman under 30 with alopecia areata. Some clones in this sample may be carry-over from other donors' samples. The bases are TGTGCCAGCAGCTTAGACACAGGGAATCAGCCCCAGCATTTT. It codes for CASSLDTGNQPQHF.